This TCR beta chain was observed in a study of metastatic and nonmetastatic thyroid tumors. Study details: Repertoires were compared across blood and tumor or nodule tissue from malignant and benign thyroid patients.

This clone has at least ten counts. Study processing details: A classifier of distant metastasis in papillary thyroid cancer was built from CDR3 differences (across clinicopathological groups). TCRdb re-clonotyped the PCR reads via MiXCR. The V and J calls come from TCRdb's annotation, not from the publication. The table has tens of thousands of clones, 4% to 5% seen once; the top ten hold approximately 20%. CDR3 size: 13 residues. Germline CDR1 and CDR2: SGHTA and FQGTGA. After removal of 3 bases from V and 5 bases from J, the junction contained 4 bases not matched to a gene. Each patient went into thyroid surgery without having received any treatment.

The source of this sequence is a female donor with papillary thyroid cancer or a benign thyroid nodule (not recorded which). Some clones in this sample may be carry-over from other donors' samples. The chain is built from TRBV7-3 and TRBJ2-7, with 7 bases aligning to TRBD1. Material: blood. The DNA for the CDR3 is TGTGCCAGCAGCTTGCAAGGGGGCGACGAGCAGTACTTC. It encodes CASSLQGGDEQYF.